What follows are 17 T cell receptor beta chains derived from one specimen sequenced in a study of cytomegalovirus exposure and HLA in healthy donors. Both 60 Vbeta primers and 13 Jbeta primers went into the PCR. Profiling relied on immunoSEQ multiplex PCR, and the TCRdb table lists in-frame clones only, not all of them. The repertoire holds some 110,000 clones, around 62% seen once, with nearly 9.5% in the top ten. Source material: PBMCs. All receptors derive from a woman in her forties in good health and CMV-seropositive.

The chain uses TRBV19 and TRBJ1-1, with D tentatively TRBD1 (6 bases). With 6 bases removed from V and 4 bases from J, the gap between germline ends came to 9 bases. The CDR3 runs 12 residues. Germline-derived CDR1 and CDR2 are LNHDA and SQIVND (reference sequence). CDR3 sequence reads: CASRWTATEAFF. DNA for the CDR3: TGTGCCAGTAGATGGACAGCCACTGAAGCTTTCTTT.

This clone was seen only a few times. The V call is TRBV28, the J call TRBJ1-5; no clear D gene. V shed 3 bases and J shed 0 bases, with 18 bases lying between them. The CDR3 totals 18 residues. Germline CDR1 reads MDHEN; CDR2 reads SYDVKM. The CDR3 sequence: CASSLAPFGIYSNQPQHF. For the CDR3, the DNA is TGTGCCAGCAGTTTGGCCCCTTTCGGGATATATAGCAATCAGCCCCAGCATTTT. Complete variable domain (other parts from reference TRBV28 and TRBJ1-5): DVKVTQSSRYLVKRTGEKVFLECVQDMDHENMFWYRQDPGLGLRLIYFSYDVKMKEKGDIPEGYSVSREKKERFSLILESASTNQTSMYLCASSLAPFGIYSNQPQHFGDGTRLSIL.

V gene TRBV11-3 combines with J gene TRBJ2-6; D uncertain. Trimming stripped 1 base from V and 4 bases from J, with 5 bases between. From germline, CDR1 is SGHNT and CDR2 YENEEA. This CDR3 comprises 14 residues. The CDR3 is CASSLAGGANVLTF. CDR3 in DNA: TGTGCCAGCAGCTTAGCCGGGGGGGCCAACGTCCTGACTTTC.

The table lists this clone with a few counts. CDR3 in DNA: TGTGCCAGCAGCAGGGACTATAAAATGGGCGAGCAGTACTTC. Its protein product is CASSRDYKMGEQYF. The rearrangement joins TRBV9 to TRBJ2-7; 7 nucleotides match TRBD2. V lost 4 bases and J lost 6; bases outside the gene matches: 10. Germline V lookup: CDR1 SGDLS, CDR2 YYNGEE. CDR3 size: 14 residues.

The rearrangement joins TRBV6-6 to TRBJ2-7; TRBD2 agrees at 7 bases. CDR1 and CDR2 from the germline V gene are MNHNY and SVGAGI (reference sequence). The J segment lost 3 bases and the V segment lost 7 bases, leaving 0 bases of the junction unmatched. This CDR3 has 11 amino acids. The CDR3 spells CASKRGYEQYF. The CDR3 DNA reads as TGTGCCAGCAAGCGGGGCTACGAGCAGTACTTC.

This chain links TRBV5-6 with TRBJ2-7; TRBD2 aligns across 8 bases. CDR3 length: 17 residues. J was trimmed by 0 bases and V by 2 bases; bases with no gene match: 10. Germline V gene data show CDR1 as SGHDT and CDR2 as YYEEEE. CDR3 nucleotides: TGTGCCAGCAGCTTCTCCCGGGGGGGCAGGAGCTCCTACGAGCAGTACTTC. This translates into CASSFSRGGRSSYEQYF. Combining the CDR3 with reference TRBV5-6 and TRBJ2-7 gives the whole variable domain DAGVTQSPTHLIKTRGQQVTLRCSPKSGHDTVSWYQQALGQGPQFIFQYYEEEERQRGNFPDRFSGHQFPNYSSELNVNALLLGDSALYLCASSFSRGGRSSYEQYFGPGTRLTVT.

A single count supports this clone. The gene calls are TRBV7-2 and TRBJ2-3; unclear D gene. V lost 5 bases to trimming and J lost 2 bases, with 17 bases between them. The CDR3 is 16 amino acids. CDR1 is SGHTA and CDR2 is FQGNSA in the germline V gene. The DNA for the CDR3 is TGTGCCAGCAGCCCTCTGGCGGCATCCCCCACAGATACGCAGTATTTT. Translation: CASSPLAASPTDTQYF. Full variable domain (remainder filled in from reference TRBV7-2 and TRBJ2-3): GAGVSQSPSNKVTEKGKDVELRCDPISGHTALYWYRQSLGQGLEFLIYFQGNSAPDKSGLPSDRFSAERTGGSVSTLTIQRTQQEDSAVYLCASSPLAASPTDTQYFGPGTRLTVL.

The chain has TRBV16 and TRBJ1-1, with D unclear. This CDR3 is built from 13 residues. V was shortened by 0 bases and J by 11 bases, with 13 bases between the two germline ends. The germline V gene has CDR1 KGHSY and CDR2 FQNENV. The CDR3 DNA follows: TGTGCCAGCAGCCAATCGATGGTAACCGGGGCTTTCTTT. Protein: CASSQSMVTGAFF.

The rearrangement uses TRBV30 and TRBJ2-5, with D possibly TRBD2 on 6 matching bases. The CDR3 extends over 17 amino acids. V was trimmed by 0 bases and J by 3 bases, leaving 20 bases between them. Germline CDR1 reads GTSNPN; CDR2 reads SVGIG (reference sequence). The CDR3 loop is CAWSVGFRLGREETQYF. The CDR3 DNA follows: TGTGCCTGGAGTGTAGGTTTTCGACTAGGCAGGGAAGAGACCCAGTACTTC.

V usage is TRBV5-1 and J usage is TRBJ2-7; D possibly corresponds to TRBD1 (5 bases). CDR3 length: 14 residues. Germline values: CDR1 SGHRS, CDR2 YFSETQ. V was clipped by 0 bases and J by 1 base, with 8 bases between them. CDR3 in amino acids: CASSLVAGSYEQYF. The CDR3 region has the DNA TGCGCCAGCAGCTTGGTCGCAGGGTCCTACGAGCAGTACTTC.

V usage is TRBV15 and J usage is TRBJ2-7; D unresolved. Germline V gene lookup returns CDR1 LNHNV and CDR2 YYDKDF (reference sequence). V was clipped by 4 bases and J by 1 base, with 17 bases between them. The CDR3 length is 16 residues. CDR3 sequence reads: CATSTKSRVVSYEQYF. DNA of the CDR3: TGTGCCACCAGCACTAAGAGTAGAGTGGTTTCCTACGAGCAGTACTTC. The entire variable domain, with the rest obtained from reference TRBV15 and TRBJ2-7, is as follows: DAMVIQNPRYQVTQFGKPVTLSCSQTLNHNVMYWYQQKSSQAPKLLFHYYDKDFNNEADTPDNFQSRRPNTSFCFLDIRSPGLGDTAMYLCATSTKSRVVSYEQYFGPGTRLTVT.

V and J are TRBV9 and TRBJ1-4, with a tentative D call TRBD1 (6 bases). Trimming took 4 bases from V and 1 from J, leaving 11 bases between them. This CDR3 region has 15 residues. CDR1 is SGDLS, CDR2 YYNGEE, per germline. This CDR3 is CASSKGVVTNEKLFF. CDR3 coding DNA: TGTGCCAGCAGCAAGGGGGTGGTAACTAATGAAAAACTGTTTTTT. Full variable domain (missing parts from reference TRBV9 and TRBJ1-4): DSGVTQTPKHLITATGQRVTLRCSPRSGDLSVYWYQQSLDQGLQFLIQYYNGEERAKGNILERFSAQQFPDLHSELNLSSLELGDSALYFCASSKGVVTNEKLFFGSGTQLSVL.

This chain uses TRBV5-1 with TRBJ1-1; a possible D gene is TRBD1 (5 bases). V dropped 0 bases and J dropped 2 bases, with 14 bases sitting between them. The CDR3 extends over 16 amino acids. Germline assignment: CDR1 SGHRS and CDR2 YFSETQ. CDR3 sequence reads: CASSLGLTATNTEAFF. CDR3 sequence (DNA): TGCGCCAGCAGCTTGGGATTGACAGCAACTAACACTGAAGCTTTCTTT.

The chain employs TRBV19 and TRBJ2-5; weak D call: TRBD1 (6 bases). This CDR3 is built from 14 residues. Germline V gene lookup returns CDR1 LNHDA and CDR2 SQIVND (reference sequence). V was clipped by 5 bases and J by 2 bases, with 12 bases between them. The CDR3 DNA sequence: TGTGCCAGTAGTTCCTGGACAGATCAAGAGACCCAGTACTTC. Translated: CASSSWTDQETQYF.

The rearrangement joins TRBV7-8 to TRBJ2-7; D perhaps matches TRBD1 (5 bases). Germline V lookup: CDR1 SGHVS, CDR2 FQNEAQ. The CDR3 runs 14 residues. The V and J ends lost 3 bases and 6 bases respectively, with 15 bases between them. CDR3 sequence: CASSFRTGGGEQYF. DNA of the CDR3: TGTGCCAGCAGCTTCCGCACAGGCGGCGGCGAGCAGTACTTC.

In DNA form, the CDR3 reads TGTGCCAGCAGTGCAGTAACTAGCGGTGACGAGCAGTACTTC. This codes for CASSAVTSGDEQYF. J is TRBJ2-7 and V is TRBV2; 8 bases align to TRBD2. From germline, CDR1 is SNHLY and CDR2 FYNNEI. The CDR3 has 14 amino acids. The junction had 7 bases not matched to a gene; V was cut back by 4 bases and J by 5 bases. Drawing the rest from reference TRBV2 and TRBJ2-7, the complete variable domain is EPEVTQTPSHQVTQMGQEVILRCVPISNHLYFYWYRQILGQKVEFLVSFYNNEISEKSEIFDDQFSVERPDGSNFTLKIRSTKLEDSAMYFCASSAVTSGDEQYFGPGTRLTVT.

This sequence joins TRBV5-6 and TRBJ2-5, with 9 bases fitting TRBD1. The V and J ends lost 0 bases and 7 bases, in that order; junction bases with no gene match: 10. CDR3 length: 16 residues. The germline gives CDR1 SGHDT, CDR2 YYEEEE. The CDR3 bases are TGTGCCAGCAGCTTGGTGGGGACAGGGACTGGGGGGACCCAGTACTTC. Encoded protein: CASSLVGTGTGGTQYF.